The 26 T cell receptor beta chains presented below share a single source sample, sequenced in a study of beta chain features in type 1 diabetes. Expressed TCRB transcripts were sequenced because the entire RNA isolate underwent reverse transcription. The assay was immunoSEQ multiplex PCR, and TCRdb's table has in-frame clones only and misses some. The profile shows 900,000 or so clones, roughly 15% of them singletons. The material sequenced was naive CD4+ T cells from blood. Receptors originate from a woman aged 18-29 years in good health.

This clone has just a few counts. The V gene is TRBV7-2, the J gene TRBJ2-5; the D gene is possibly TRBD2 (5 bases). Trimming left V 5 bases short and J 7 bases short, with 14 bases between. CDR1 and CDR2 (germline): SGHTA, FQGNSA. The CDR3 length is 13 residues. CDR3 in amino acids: CASSPERDRTQYF. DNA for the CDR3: TGTGCCAGCAGCCCCGAGAGGGATAGGACCCAGTACTTC.

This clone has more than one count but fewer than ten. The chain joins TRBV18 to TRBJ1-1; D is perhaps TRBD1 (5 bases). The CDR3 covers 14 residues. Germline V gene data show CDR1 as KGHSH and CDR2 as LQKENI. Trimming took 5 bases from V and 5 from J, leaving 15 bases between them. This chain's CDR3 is CASSGLMGDTEAFF. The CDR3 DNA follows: TGTGCCAGCTCAGGGCTTATGGGGGATACTGAAGCTTTCTTT.

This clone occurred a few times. The CDR3 region has the DNA TGTGCCAGCAGCTTAGCTAGCGTCCCTGAGCAGTTCTTC. Its translation is CASSLASVPEQFF. The J gene is TRBJ2-1, the V gene TRBV11-2; D might be TRBD2 (6 bases). Trimming shortened V by 1 base and J by 9 bases, and 10 bases separated the two germline ends. Germline CDR1 is SGHAT and CDR2 is FQNNGV. The CDR3 covers 13 residues.

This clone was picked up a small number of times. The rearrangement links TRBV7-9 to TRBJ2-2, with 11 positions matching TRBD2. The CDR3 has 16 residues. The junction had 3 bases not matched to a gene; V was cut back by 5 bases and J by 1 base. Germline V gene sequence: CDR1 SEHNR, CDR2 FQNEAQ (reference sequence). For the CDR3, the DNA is TGTGCCAGCAGCATTACTAGCGGGAGGAACACCGGGGAGCTGTTTTTT. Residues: CASSITSGRNTGELFF.

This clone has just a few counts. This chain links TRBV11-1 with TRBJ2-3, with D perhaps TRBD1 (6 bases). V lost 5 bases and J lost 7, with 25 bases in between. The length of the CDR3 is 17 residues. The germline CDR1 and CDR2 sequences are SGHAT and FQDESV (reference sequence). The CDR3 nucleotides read TGTGCCAGCAGCCTCAGGGGCGTCCGCGACCCATGGAATACGCAGTATTTT. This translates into CASSLRGVRDPWNTQYF.

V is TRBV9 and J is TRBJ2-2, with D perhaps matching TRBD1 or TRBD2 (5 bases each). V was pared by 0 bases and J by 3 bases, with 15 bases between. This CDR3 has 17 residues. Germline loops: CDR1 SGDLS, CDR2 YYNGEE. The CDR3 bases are TGTGCCAGCAGCGTAGGGGGGTGGCTACAGCACACCGGGGAGCTGTTTTTT. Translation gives CASSVGGWLQHTGELFF. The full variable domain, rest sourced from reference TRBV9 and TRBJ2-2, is DSGVTQTPKHLITATGQRVTLRCSPRSGDLSVYWYQQSLDQGLQFLIQYYNGEERAKGNILERFSAQQFPDLHSELNLSSLELGDSALYFCASSVGGWLQHTGELFFGEGSRLTVL.

The CDR3 sequence is CASSFGQVHEQYF. The DNA of the CDR3 is TGTGCCAGCAGCTTCGGGCAGGTCCACGAGCAGTACTTC. The J gene is TRBJ2-7, the V gene TRBV7-9; D is unclear. CDR1 is SEHNR, CDR2 FQNEAQ, per germline (reference sequence). V gave up 3 bases and J gave up 5 bases, with 11 bases separating them. The CDR3 is 13 amino acids. The variable domain in full, completed from reference TRBV7-9 and TRBJ2-7, reads DTGVSQNPRHKITKRGQNVTFRCDPISEHNRLYWYRQTLGQGPEFLTYFQNEAQLEKSRLLSDRFSAERPKGSFSTLEIQRTEQGDSAMYLCASSFGQVHEQYFGPGTRLTVT.

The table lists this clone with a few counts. In DNA form, the CDR3 reads TGTGCCAGCAGCCAAGGGGGACGGTCGAATGAGCAGTTCTTC. Translating it yields CASSQGGRSNEQFF. The chain employs TRBV4-2 and TRBJ2-1, with D perhaps given as TRBD1 or TRBD2 (5 bases each). CDR1 and CDR2 (germline): LGHNA, YNFKEQ. V lost 1 base, J lost 7 bases, and 11 bases lay in between. The CDR3 sequence is 14 residues long.

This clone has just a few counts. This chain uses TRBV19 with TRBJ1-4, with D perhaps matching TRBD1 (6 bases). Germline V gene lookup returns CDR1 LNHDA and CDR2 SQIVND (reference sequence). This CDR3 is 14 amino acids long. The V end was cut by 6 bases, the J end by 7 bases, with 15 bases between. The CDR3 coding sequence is TGTGCCAGTAGGCTGACAGGCCCAGTTGAAAAACTGTTTTTT. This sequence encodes CASRLTGPVEKLFF.

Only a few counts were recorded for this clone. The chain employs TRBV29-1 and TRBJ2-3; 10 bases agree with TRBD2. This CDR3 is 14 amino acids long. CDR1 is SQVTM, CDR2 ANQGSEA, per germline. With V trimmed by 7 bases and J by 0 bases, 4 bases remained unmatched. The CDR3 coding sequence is TGCAGCGCTACTAGCGGGGCTAGCACAGATACGCAGTATTTT. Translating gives CSATSGASTDTQYF.

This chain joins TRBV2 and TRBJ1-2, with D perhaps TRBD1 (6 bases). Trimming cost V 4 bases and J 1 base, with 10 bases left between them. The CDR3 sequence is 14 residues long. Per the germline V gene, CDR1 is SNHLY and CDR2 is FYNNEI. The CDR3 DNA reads TGTGCCAGCAGTGCAGGGGACTATAACTATGGCTACACCTTC. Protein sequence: CASSAGDYNYGYTF.

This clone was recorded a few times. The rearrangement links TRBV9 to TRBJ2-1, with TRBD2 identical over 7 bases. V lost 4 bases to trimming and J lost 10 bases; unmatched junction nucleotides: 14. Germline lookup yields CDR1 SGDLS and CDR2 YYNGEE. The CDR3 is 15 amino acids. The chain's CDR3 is CASSLSSIPGLEQFF. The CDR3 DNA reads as TGTGCCAGCAGCCTCAGCTCCATACCGGGACTAGAGCAGTTCTTC.

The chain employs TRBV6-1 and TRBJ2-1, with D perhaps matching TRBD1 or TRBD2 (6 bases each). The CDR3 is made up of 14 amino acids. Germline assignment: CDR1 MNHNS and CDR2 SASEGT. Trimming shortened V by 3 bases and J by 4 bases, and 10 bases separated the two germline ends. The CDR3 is CASSEGGPYNEQFF. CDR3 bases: TGTGCCAGCAGTGAGGGGGGCCCATACAATGAGCAGTTCTTC.

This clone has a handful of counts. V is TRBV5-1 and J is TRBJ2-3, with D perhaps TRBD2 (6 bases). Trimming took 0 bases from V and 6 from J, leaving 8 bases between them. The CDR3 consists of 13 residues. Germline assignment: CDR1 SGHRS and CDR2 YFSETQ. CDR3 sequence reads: CASSLVLADTQYF. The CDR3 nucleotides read TGCGCCAGCAGCTTGGTTCTAGCGGATACGCAGTATTTT.

The DNA for the CDR3 is TGTGCCAGCAGTGAAGTTTGGCTAGCCAGGGAGCAGTTCTTC. Protein product: CASSEVWLAREQFF. The chain couples TRBV6-1 to TRBJ2-1, with D perhaps TRBD2 (5 bases). CDR1 and CDR2 from the germline V gene are MNHNS and SASEGT. Trimming pared 1 base from V and 10 bases from J, leaving 14 bases between. CDR3 length: 14 residues.

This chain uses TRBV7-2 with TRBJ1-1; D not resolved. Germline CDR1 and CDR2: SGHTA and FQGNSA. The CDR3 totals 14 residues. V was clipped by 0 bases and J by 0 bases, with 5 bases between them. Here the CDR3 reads CASSLAGLNTEAFF. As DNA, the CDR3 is TGTGCCAGCAGCTTAGCAGGGCTGAACACTGAAGCTTTCTTT.

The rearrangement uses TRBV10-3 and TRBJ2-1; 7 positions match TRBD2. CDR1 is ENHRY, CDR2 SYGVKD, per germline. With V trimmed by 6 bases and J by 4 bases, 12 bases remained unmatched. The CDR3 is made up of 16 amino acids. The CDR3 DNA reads TGTGCCATCAGCACGACTAGCCTAGGCTTTTACAATGAGCAGTTCTTC. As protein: CAISTTSLGFYNEQFF.

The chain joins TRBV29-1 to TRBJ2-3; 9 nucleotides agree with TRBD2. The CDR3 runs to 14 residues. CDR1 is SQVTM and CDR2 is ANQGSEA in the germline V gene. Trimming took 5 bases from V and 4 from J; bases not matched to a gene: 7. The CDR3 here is CSVQKREVADTQYF. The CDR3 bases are TGCAGCGTTCAAAAGCGGGAGGTCGCAGATACGCAGTATTTT.

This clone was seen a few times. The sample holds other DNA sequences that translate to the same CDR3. CDR3 in amino acids: CASSSLAGGLYEQYF. For the CDR3, the DNA is TGTGCCAGCAGCTCGCTAGCGGGAGGGCTCTACGAGCAGTACTTC. The gene calls are TRBV5-4 and TRBJ2-7, with 12 bases fitting TRBD2. Germline lookup yields CDR1 SGHNT and CDR2 YYREEE (reference sequence). CDR3 length: 15 amino acids. The trim removed 3 bases at V and 3 bases at J, leaving 4 bases unmatched.

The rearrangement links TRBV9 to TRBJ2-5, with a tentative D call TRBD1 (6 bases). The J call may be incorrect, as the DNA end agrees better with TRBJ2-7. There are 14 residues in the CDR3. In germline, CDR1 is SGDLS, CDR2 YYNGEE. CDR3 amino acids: CASRRDTSSYEQYF. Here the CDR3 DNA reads TGTGCCAGCAGACGGGACACCTCTTCCTACGAGCAGTACTTC.

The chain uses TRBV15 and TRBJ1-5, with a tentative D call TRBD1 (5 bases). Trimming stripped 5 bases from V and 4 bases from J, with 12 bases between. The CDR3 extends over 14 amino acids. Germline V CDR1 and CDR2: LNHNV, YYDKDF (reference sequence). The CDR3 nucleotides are TGTGCCACCAGCTCCTGGCAGGGAAATCAGCCCCAGCATTTT. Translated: CATSSWQGNQPQHF.

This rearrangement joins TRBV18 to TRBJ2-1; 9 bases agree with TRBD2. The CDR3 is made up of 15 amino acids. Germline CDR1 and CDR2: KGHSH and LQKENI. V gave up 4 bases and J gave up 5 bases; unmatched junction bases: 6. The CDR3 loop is CASSLRTSANNEQFF. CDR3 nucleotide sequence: TGTGCCAGCTCACTTCGGACTAGCGCGAACAATGAGCAGTTCTTC.

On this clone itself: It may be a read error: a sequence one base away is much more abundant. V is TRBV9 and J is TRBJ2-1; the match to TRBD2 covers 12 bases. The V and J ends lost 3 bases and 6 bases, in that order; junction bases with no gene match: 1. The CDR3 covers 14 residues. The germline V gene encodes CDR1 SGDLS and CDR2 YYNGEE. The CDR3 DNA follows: TGTGCCAGCAGCGCGGGACTAGCGGGCAATGAGCAGTTCTTC. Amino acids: CASSAGLAGNEQFF. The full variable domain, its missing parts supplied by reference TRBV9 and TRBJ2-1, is DSGVTQTPKHLITATGQRVTLRCSPRSGDLSVYWYQQSLDQGLQFLIQYYNGEERAKGNILERFSAQQFPDLHSELNLSSLELGDSALYFCASSAGLAGNEQFFGPGTRLTVL.

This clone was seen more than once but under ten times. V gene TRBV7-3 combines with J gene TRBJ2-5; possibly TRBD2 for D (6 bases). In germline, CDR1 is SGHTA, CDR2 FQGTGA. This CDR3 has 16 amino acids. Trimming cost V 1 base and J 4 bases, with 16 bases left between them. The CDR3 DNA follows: TGTGCCAGCAGCTTAAATCCTCCGGGAGTCGGAGAGACCCAGTACTTC. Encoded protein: CASSLNPPGVGETQYF.

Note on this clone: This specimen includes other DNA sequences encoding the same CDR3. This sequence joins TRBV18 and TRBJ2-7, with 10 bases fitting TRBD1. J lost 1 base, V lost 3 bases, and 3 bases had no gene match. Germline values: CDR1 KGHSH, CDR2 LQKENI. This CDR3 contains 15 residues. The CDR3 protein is CASSPGTGASYEQYF. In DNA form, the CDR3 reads TGTGCCAGCTCACCGGGGACAGGGGCTTCCTACGAGCAGTACTTC.

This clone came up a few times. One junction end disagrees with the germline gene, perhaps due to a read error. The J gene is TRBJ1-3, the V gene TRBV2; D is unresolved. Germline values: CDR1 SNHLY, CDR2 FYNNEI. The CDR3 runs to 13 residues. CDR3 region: CASGEALGNTIYF. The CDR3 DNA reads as TGTGCCAGCGGTGAGGCTCTAGGAAACACCATATATTTT.